This paragraph covers one T cell receptor (beta chain) sequence. The antigen is undetermined. This specimen comes from a study of identical twins. The study, taken as a whole, reports: These conclusions were based on statistical analysis (cross-sectional, not following the same donors).

TCRdb itself ran the 5' RACE reads through MiXCR, one entry per CDR3 protein. The sample consists of 200,000 to 300,000 distinct CDR3 sequences, 10% of them appearing once. The CDR3 contains 15 residues. The sample comprised memory T cells sorted from blood. The clonotype comes from a man in his fifties in good health. The rearrangement joins TRBV21-1 to TRBJ1-5. TRBV21-1 is designated a pseudogene. The CDR3, as DNA: TGTGCCAGCAGCAAAAGACAGGGCCCTGGACAGCCCCAGCATTTT. It specifies CASSKRQGPGQPQHF.